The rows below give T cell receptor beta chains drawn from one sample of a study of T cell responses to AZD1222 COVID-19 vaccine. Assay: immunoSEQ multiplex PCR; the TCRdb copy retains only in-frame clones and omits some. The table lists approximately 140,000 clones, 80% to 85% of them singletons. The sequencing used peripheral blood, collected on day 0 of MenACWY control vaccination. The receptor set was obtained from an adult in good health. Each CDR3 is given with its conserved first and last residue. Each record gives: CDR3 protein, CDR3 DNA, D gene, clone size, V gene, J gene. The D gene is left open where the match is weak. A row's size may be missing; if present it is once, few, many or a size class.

cdr3_aa: CASSEVPTPRTWYGYTF
cdr3_nt: TGTGCCAGCAGTGAGGTTCCTACTCCTAGGACGTGGTATGGCTACACCTTC
d_call: -
clone_size: few
v_call: TRBV6-1
j_call: TRBJ1-2

cdr3_aa: CSVGAGDAFF
cdr3_nt: TGCAGCGTTGGAGCGGGCGACGCTTTCTTT
d_call: -
clone_size: -
v_call: TRBV29-1
j_call: TRBJ1-1

cdr3_aa: CASSLLLDLPSTDTQYF
cdr3_nt: TGTGCCAGCAGCTTATTATTGGACCTACCAAGCACAGATACGCAGTATTTT
d_call: -
clone_size: -
v_call: TRBV7-9
j_call: TRBJ2-3

cdr3_aa: CASSLGLAGARGDEQFF
cdr3_nt: TGTGCCAGCAGCTTGGGACTAGCGGGGGCCCGGGGGGATGAGCAGTTCTTC
d_call: TRBD2
clone_size: -
v_call: TRBV7-3
j_call: TRBJ2-1

cdr3_aa: CASSVEAGGYEQYF
cdr3_nt: TGTGCCAGCAGCGTAGAGGCAGGGGGCTACGAGCAGTACTTC
d_call: TRBD1
clone_size: few
v_call: TRBV9
j_call: TRBJ2-7

cdr3_aa: CASSLDDRVPTGELFF
cdr3_nt: TGTGCCAGCAGCTTAGACGACAGGGTTCCCACCGGGGAGCTGTTTTTT
d_call: TRBD1
clone_size: -
v_call: TRBV11-3
j_call: TRBJ2-2

cdr3_aa: CASSTGAQGGTQYF
cdr3_nt: TGTGCCAGCAGCACCGGGGCCCAGGGGGGTACGCAGTATTTT
d_call: -
clone_size: few
v_call: TRBV7-6
j_call: TRBJ2-3

cdr3_aa: CASSPGNQPQHF
cdr3_nt: TGTGCCAGCTCACCAGGGAATCAGCCCCAGCATTTT
d_call: -
clone_size: -
v_call: TRBV18
j_call: TRBJ1-5

cdr3_aa: CASSAGTPNYGYTF
cdr3_nt: TGTGCCAGCAGTGCCGGGACACCTAACTATGGCTACACCTTC
d_call: -
clone_size: many
v_call: TRBV2
j_call: TRBJ1-2

cdr3_aa: CASSLGTGRVDIQYF
cdr3_nt: TGCGCCAGCAGCTTGGGGACAGGGAGGGTGGACATTCAGTACTTC
d_call: -
clone_size: -
v_call: TRBV5-1
j_call: TRBJ2-4

cdr3_aa: CASSYHPGQYYEQYF
cdr3_nt: TGTGCCAGCAGTTACCACCCGGGACAGTACTACGAGCAGTACTTC
d_call: TRBD1
clone_size: few
v_call: TRBV2
j_call: TRBJ2-7

cdr3_aa: CASSLSFPGTSGNTIYF
cdr3_nt: TGTGCCAGCAGCTTGTCGTTTCCAGGGACCTCTGGAAACACCATATATTTT
d_call: -
clone_size: -
v_call: TRBV5-4
j_call: TRBJ1-3

cdr3_aa: CASSGRLGGNGTEAFF
cdr3_nt: TGTGCCAGCAGTGGGAGGCTGGGAGGGAACGGCACTGAAGCTTTCTTT
d_call: -
clone_size: -
v_call: TRBV6-1
j_call: TRBJ1-1

cdr3_aa: CASSLDLGGEQYF
cdr3_nt: TGTGCCAGCAGCTTAGATCTCGGTGGCGAGCAGTACTTC
d_call: -
clone_size: -
v_call: TRBV11-2
j_call: TRBJ2-7

cdr3_aa: CASSLEGVMNTEAFF
cdr3_nt: TGCGCCAGCAGCTTGGAGGGGGTCATGAACACTGAAGCTTTCTTT
d_call: -
clone_size: -
v_call: TRBV5-1
j_call: TRBJ1-1

cdr3_aa: CASSHPGGTIYF
cdr3_nt: TGCGCCAGCAGCCACCCGGGGGGCACCATATATTTT
d_call: -
clone_size: -
v_call: TRBV4-1
j_call: TRBJ1-3

cdr3_aa: CASSLRPTNYGYTF
cdr3_nt: TGCGCCAGCAGCCTCCGACCGACTAACTATGGCTACACCTTC
d_call: -
clone_size: once
v_call: TRBV5-1
j_call: TRBJ1-2

cdr3_aa: CASSEGGTGYTF
cdr3_nt: TGTGCCTCATCCGAGGGAGGGACTGGCTACACCTTC
d_call: -
clone_size: -
v_call: TRBV19
j_call: TRBJ1-2

cdr3_aa: CASSLADRGLHF
cdr3_nt: TGTGCCAGCAGCTTAGCAGACCGTGGCCTCCACTTT
d_call: -
clone_size: -
v_call: TRBV7-9
j_call: TRBJ1-6

cdr3_aa: CASSFLGHYNSPLHF
cdr3_nt: TGTGCCAGCAGTTTTCTCGGGCACTATAATTCACCCCTCCACTTT
d_call: -
clone_size: -
v_call: TRBV27
j_call: TRBJ1-6